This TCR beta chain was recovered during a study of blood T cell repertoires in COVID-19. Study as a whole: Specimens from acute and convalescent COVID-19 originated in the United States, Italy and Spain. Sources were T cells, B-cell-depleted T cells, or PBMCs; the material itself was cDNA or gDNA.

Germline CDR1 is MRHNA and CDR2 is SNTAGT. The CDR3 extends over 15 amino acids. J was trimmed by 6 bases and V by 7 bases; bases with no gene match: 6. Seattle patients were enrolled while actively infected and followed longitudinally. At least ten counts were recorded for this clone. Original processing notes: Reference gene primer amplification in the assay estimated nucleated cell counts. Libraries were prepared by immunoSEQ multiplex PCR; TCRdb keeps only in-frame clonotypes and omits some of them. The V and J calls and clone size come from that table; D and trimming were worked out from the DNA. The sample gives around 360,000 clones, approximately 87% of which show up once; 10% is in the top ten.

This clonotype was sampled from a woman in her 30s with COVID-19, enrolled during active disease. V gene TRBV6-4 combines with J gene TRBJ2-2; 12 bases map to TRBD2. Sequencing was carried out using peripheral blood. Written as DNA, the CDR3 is TGTGCCAGCACCCTACTAGCGGGAGGTTCCGGGGAGCTGTTTTTT. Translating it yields CASTLLAGGSGELFF.